This TCR beta chain was captured by sequencing in a study of cytomegalovirus exposure and HLA in healthy donors (TCRdb year 2017). Notes on the research overall: A later analysis indicated that the 90 to 150 validation repertoires were generated on the platform also employed for the 650 to 850 repertoires of the first cohort. The study was designed to test whether signatures of past pathogen exposure could be identified by cataloging public T cell receptors. Besides the first cohort of more than 650 subjects, a separate validation cohort made up of 120 different subjects was used. To predict cytomegalovirus infection status, the study combined high-throughput TCR immunosequencing, statistical association of individual TCRs with disease status, and machine learning.

Details on this clone: This clone's antigen is unknown. It has no much larger one-base neighbor in the sample; base qualities were not kept.

There are 14 amino acids in the CDR3, from cysteine to phenylalanine inclusive. Only CDR3 DNA is held: 42 bases, read in frame from base 1. Per the germline V gene (reference sequence), MNHNY is the CDR1 and SVGAGI is the CDR2. The germline ends are 12 bases apart after V is trimmed by 5 bases and J by 5 bases. The paper as a whole reports these results and caveats: Across donors, most TCR sequences were observed very rarely, whereas some public TCRs were present in many individuals. A later analysis had no HLA typing for the validation cohort, so co-occurrence there was scored across all 120 repertoires. The classifier was reported to diagnose cytomegalovirus status with high specificity and sensitivity in both the original and validation cohorts. In vitro tests confirmed that a few of the cytomegalovirus-associated TCR beta chains recognize cytomegalovirus antigens. The study gave a list of about 150 TCR beta chains associated with cytomegalovirus. Subsequent analysis determined that TCRs grouped into clusters in the first cohort also showed a tendency toward co-occurrence across the approximately 110 validation repertoires, and 94% of cluster scores exceeded 0. It was suggested by the authors that the approach could potentially be generalized to other disease states and immunological phenotypes.

Receptor amplification or capture employed the immunoSEQ multiplex PCR assay. The original pipeline was this. A statistical classification framework was developed to diagnose cytomegalovirus status using the catalog of TCR beta chain sequences. TCRdb provides this immuneACCESS table in a form limited to in-frame rearrangements. Some clones are lacking; in checked studies, under half of them reflect an unresolved V gene, and why the rest are absent is not known. The V and J calls and clone size come from that table; D and trimming were worked out from the DNA. This sample comprises roughly 310,000 clones, 88% of them detected only once. Together, the top ten hold approximately 0.95% of the sample. Separate from the roughly 700-subject first cohort, the validation cohort of more than 90 subjects was the group to which the donors belonged.

Input material: PBMCs. This clonotype originated in a man aged 25-45 years in good health and CMV-seronegative. The V and J segments used are TRBV6-6 and TRBJ2-2, and TRBD1 may be the D gene, going by 6 matching bases. Read as DNA, the sequence is TGTGCCAGCAGTAACCAGGGGCGGACCGGGGAGCTGTTTTTT. It specifies CASSNQGRTGELFF.